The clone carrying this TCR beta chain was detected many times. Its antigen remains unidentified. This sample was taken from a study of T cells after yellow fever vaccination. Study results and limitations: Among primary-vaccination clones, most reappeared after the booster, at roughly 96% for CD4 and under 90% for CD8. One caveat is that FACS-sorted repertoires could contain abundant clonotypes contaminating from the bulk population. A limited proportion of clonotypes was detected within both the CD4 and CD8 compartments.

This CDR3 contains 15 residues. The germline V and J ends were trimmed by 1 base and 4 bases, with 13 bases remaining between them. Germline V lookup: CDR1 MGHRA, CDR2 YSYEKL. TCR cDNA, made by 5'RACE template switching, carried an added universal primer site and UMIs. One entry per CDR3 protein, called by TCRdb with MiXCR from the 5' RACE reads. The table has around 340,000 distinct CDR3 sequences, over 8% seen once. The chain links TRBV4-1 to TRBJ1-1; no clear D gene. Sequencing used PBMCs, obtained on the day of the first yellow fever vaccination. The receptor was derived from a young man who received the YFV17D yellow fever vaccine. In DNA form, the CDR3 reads TGCGCCAGCAGCCAAGGACCACCAGGAGGCACTGAAGCTTTCTTT. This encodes CASSQGPPGGTEAFF.